The TCR beta chain described here comes from a study of T cells after yellow fever vaccination. Study-level findings and limits: A secondary response was less intense yet reached its peak sooner, at day 5 versus 15.

TCRdb re-called the 5' RACE reads through MiXCR, storing one row per CDR3 protein. This sample has some 350,000 distinct CDR3 sequences; about 4% occur once, and the top ten carry approximately 25%. This clonotype occurred many times. Its specificity is unknown. Trimming removed 1 base from V and 4 bases from J, with 9 bases in between. Germline V gives CDR1 SGHRS, CDR2 YFSETQ. This CDR3 has 14 residues. This TCR came from a young man who received the YFV17D yellow fever vaccine. The V and J genes are TRBV5-1 and TRBJ2-1; D unresolved. The source was PBMCs, collected 5 days after the yellow fever booster vaccination. The CDR3 here is CASSLKVGYNEQFF. The CDR3 nucleotides read TGCGCCAGCAGCTTGAAGGTTGGGTACAATGAGCAGTTCTTC.